What follows are 9 T cell receptor beta chains derived from one specimen sequenced in a study of CD8+CD57+ T cells in acquired aplastic anemia. Profiles of TCR beta VDJ and CDR3 were generated from a genomic DNA template. TCRdb independently ran MiXCR on the reads; one entry per CDR3 protein. The table shows around 170,000 distinct CDR3 sequences, with less than 60% occurring only once. In patients chosen for sequencing, flow cytometry had shown CD8+CD57+ cell expansion. What was sequenced was sorted CD4+, CD8+, or CD8+CD57+ T cells (not recorded which) from PBMCs. Receptors originate from a human donor with aplastic anemia.

The rearrangement links TRBV10-3 to TRBJ1-2; D is unclear. CDR3 length equals 13 residues. Germline CDR1 reads ENHRY; CDR2 reads SYGVKD. Trimming removed 0 bases from V and 3 bases from J, with 5 bases in between. The CDR3 loop is CAISESEYYGYTF. CDR3 nucleotide sequence: TGTGCCATCAGTGAGTCAGAATACTATGGCTACACCTTC.

V usage is TRBV7-9 and J usage is TRBJ2-5; TRBD1 aligns across 7 bases. Germline V lookup: CDR1 SEHNR, CDR2 FQNEAQ (reference sequence). CDR3 length: 15 residues. The V segment lost 5 bases and the J segment 0 bases; nucleotides outside the gene matches: 6. The CDR3 region has the DNA TGTGCCAGCAGCCATGCGGACAGGTACCAAGAGACCCAGTACTTC. Translation gives CASSHADRYQETQYF.

The genes are TRBV2 and TRBJ2-2; 7 bases are a match to TRBD1. Looked up from germline, CDR1 is SNHLY and CDR2 is FYNNEI. V was clipped by 4 bases and J by 1 base; unmatched bases: 6. This CDR3 is built from 16 residues. The CDR3, as DNA: TGTGCCAGCAGTGTTACAGGACAGGTGAACACCGGGGAGCTGTTTTTT. Amino acids: CASSVTGQVNTGELFF.

This clonotype has at least ten counts. This rearrangement joins TRBV5-1 to TRBJ1-2, with D possibly being TRBD1 (5 bases). V shed 2 bases and J shed 4 bases, with 12 bases lying between them. Germline CDR1 and CDR2: SGHRS and YFSETQ. There are 14 residues in the CDR3. The CDR3 loop is CASSLSVDSYGYTF. CDR3 in DNA: TGCGCCAGCAGCTTATCGGTAGACAGCTATGGCTACACCTTC.

This clonotype has at least ten counts. The rearrangement joins TRBV24-1 to TRBJ2-4; TRBD1 agrees at 9 bases. Germline V gives CDR1 KGHDR, CDR2 SFDVKD. Trimming at V came to 3 bases and at J to 7 bases, leaving 9 bases not matched to a gene. CDR3 length: 16 amino acids. In nucleotides, the CDR3 is TGTGCCACCAGTGATGCTGGGGGACAGGGTCTCAACATTCAGTACTTC. This translates into CATSDAGGQGLNIQYF.

The gene calls are TRBV11-2 and TRBJ1-2; no clear D gene. V was trimmed by 1 base and J by 4 bases, leaving 13 bases between them. Germline V gene sequence: CDR1 SGHAT, CDR2 FQNNGV. This CDR3 spans 15 amino acids. DNA of the CDR3: TGTGCCAGCAGCTTAGTCTTCAACAGCTTCTATGGCTACACCTTC. This gives the protein CASSLVFNSFYGYTF.

The CDR3 nucleotides read TGCGCCAGCAGCTTGGTGGTAGGGGGGAGTTCACCCCTCCACTTT. It yields the protein CASSLVVGGSSPLHF. J is TRBJ1-6 and V is TRBV5-1, with D possibly being TRBD1 (6 bases). V dropped 0 bases and J dropped 9 bases, with 13 bases sitting between them. The CDR3 covers 15 residues. The germline V gene encodes CDR1 SGHRS and CDR2 YFSETQ.

This clonotype was found many times. The chain couples TRBV9 to TRBJ2-1; D gene uncertain. This CDR3 contains 14 residues. V was trimmed by 4 bases and J by 6 bases, leaving 14 bases between them. Germline CDR1 and CDR2: SGDLS and YYNGEE. Written as DNA, the CDR3 is TGTGCCAGCAGCCCCCGGGTTGGGTTCAATGAGCAGTTCTTC. Its protein product is CASSPRVGFNEQFF.

Turning to this clonotype: With a much larger clone just one base away, this may be a read error. The rearrangement joins TRBV11-1 to TRBJ2-3, with 7 bases fitting TRBD2. This CDR3 contains 16 residues. The germline CDR1 and CDR2 sequences are SGHAT and FQDESV (reference sequence). The V and J ends lost 7 bases and 1 base, in that order; junction bases with no gene match: 11. The CDR3 here is CASTFLASGRTDTQYF. The CDR3 DNA is TGTGCCAGCACCTTCCTAGCTAGCGGCCGCACAGATACGCAGTATTTT. Filled out from reference TRBV11-1 and TRBJ2-3, the complete variable domain reads EAEVAQSPRYKITEKSQAVAFWCDPISGHATLYWYRQILGQGPELLVQFQDESVVDDSQLPKDRFSAERLKGVDSTLKIQPAELGDSAMYLCASTFLASGRTDTQYFGPGTRLTVL.